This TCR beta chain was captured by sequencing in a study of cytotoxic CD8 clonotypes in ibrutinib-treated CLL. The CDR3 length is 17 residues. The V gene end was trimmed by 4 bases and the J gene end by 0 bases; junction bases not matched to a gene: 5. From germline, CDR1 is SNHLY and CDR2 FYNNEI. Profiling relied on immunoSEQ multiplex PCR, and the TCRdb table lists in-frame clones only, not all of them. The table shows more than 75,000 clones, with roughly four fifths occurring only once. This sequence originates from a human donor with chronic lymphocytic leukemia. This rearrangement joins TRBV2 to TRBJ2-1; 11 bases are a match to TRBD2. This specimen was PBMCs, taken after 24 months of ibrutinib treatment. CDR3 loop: CASSGLAGPSSYNEQFF. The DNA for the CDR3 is TGTGCCAGCAGTGGACTAGCGGGACCGAGCTCCTACAATGAGCAGTTCTTC.